The 31 T cell receptor beta chains below come from one sample, sequenced in a study of OX40 agonist ivuxolimab in advanced cancers. Sequencing used immunoSEQ multiplex PCR; TCRdb keeps in-frame clones, though not all of them. The sample carries 73,000 or so clones, 70% to 90% recorded once. The sample was CD4+ or CD8+ T cells sorted from blood, taken in a trial of the OX40 agonist ivuxolimab. The receptor source for this set is an adult with an advanced solid tumor such as melanoma, head and neck, liver or kidney cancer.

The chain links TRBV7-2 to TRBJ2-7; 8 bases map to TRBD1. The V and J ends lost 5 bases and 6 bases, in that order; junction bases with no gene match: 3. The V gene's germline CDR1 is SGHTA and CDR2 FQGNSA. The CDR3 is made up of 12 amino acids. CDR3 sequence: CASSADRGEQYF. The CDR3 DNA reads as TGTGCCAGCAGCGCTGACAGGGGCGAGCAGTACTTC.

V is TRBV9 and J is TRBJ2-3; D not certain. Deletions cut 1 base from V and 2 bases from J, with 8 bases between. CDR3 length equals 14 residues. Germline CDR1 reads SGDLS; CDR2 reads YYNGEE. CDR3 protein: CASSVRPNTDTQYF. CDR3 in DNA: TGTGCCAGCAGCGTAAGGCCGAACACAGATACGCAGTATTTT.

Only a few counts were recorded for this clone. The chain is built from TRBV6-1 and TRBJ1-6, with D possibly being TRBD1 (5 bases). V dropped 3 bases and J dropped 4 bases, with 19 bases sitting between them. CDR1 MNHNS and CDR2 SASEGT come from the germline V gene. This CDR3 has 18 residues. The CDR3 DNA reads TGTGCCAGCAGTGATCGTTCGTCTGGTAGACAGTATAATTCACCCCTCCACTTT. It codes for CASSDRSSGRQYNSPLHF.

The chain links TRBV5-8 to TRBJ2-7; D not resolved. The CDR3 runs 13 residues. CDR1 and CDR2 (germline): SGHTS, YDEGEE. Trimming left V 4 bases short and J 4 bases short, with 12 bases between. CDR3: CASSRTGRYEQYF. The CDR3 DNA reads as TGTGCCAGCAGCCGGACGGGTCGGTACGAGCAGTACTTC.

The V and J genes are TRBV9 and TRBJ2-1; D is perhaps TRBD1 or TRBD2 (6 bases each). Deletions cut 2 bases from V and 12 bases from J, with 9 bases between. Germline V gene sequence: CDR1 SGDLS, CDR2 YYNGEE. The CDR3 extends over 11 amino acids. CDR3 sequence: CASSVGGGQFF. The CDR3 nucleotides read TGTGCCAGCAGCGTGGGGGGCGGGCAGTTCTTC.

This chain uses TRBV9 with TRBJ2-1, with D perhaps matching TRBD2 (5 bases). The germline V and J ends were trimmed by 7 bases and 6 bases, with 20 bases remaining between them. The CDR3 runs to 15 residues. Germline values: CDR1 SGDLS, CDR2 YYNGEE. The CDR3 reads CASAPGVTSVNEQFF. The CDR3 DNA reads TGTGCCAGCGCCCCCGGGGTTACTTCGGTCAATGAGCAGTTCTTC.

The J gene is TRBJ1-2, the V gene TRBV7-9; TRBD1 matches at 7 bases. V lost 5 bases, J lost 3 bases, and 3 bases stayed unmatched. The CDR3 totals 13 residues. Germline V CDR1 and CDR2: SEHNR, FQNEAQ (reference sequence). In DNA, the CDR3 is TGTGCCAGCAGCAGACAGGGAGACTATGGCTACACCTTC. Translating gives CASSRQGDYGYTF. The full variable domain, completed using reference TRBV7-9 and TRBJ1-2, is DTGVSQNPRHKITKRGQNVTFRCDPISEHNRLYWYRQTLGQGPEFLTYFQNEAQLEKSRLLSDRFSAERPKGSFSTLEIQRTEQGDSAMYLCASSRQGDYGYTFGSGTRLTVV.

This chain uses TRBV27 with TRBJ2-3; no clear D gene. V was shortened by 2 bases and J by 0 bases, with 9 bases between the two germline ends. The CDR3 is 15 amino acids. The V gene's germline CDR1 is MNHEY and CDR2 SMNVEV (reference sequence). The CDR3 region has the DNA TGTGCCAGCAGTTTAACGGAACAGAGCACAGATACGCAGTATTTT. This sequence encodes CASSLTEQSTDTQYF.

This chain uses TRBV5-1 with TRBJ1-4; the match to TRBD1 covers 11 bases. This CDR3 comprises 14 residues. Germline CDR1 SGHRS, CDR2 YFSETQ. V lost 4 bases, J lost 6 bases, and 2 bases stayed unmatched. The CDR3 DNA reads TGCGCCAGCAGCCCGGGACAGGGGGATGAAAAACTGTTTTTT. Amino acid sequence: CASSPGQGDEKLFF.

V gene TRBV2 combines with J gene TRBJ1-5; possibly TRBD1 for D (6 bases). Germline CDR1 reads SNHLY; CDR2 reads FYNNEI. V shed 5 bases and J shed 6 bases, with 17 bases lying between them. This CDR3 spans 15 amino acids. The CDR3 DNA reads TGTGCCAGCAGTCCCGACAGGCACAGGAGTCAGCCCCAGCATTTT. It codes for CASSPDRHRSQPQHF.

The rearrangement uses TRBV30 and TRBJ2-2, with TRBD2 matching over 16 bases. This CDR3 is built from 17 residues. Germline values: CDR1 GTSNPN, CDR2 SVGIG (reference sequence). The V and J ends lost 4 bases and 4 bases, in that order; junction bases with no gene match: 6. The CDR3 sequence: CAWMGLAGGRVTGELFF. In DNA form, the CDR3 reads TGTGCCTGGATGGGACTAGCGGGGGGGCGAGTCACCGGGGAGCTGTTTTTT.

For this clone: The junction differs from germline at one of its ends, possibly a read error. V is TRBV7-2 and J is TRBJ2-7; tentatively, D is TRBD1 (6 bases). From germline, CDR1 is SGHTA and CDR2 FQGNSA. The CDR3 runs to 16 residues. The CDR3 reads CASSLGRWGQSYEQCF. CDR3 sequence (DNA): TGTGCCAGCAGCTTAGGTCGCTGGGGGCAGTCCTACGAGCAGTGCTTC.

This clone is a singleton in its sample. The J gene is TRBJ2-7, the V gene TRBV7-2; maybe TRBD2 (6 bases). The germline V gene has CDR1 SGHTA and CDR2 FQGNSA. The CDR3 totals 15 residues. DNA of the CDR3: TGTGGTTCGAAGGTAGCGGAGACCTCCGTCTACGAGCAGTACTTC. It yields the protein CGSKVAETSVYEQYF. The complete variable domain, with remaining parts taken from reference TRBV7-2 and TRBJ2-7, reads GAGVSQSPSNKVTEKGKDVELRCDPISGHTALYWYRQSLGQGLEFLIYFQGNSAPDKSGLPSDRFSAERTGGSVSTLTIQRTQQEDSAVYLCGSKVAETSVYEQYFGPGTRLTVT.

The CDR3 reads CASRRGMNTEAFF. The CDR3 bases are TGTGCCAGCAGACGAGGAATGAACACTGAAGCTTTCTTT. J is TRBJ1-1 and V is TRBV6-5, with D hard to call. Germline V lookup: CDR1 MNHEY, CDR2 SVGAGI. V shed 6 bases and J shed 0 bases, with 8 bases lying between them. The CDR3 extends over 13 amino acids.

CDR3 protein: CASSEGPGMNGGYTF. CDR3 coding DNA: TGTGCCAGCAGTGAGGGACCGGGGATGAATGGAGGCTACACCTTC. The gene calls are TRBV6-1 and TRBJ1-2; TRBD1 is a possible D gene (5 bases). The ends were cut back, 3 bases at V and 8 bases at J, with 19 bases in the middle. Germline CDR1 is MNHNS and CDR2 is SASEGT. This CDR3 region has 15 residues.

V is TRBV27 and J is TRBJ1-1, with 7 bases matching TRBD1. The junction had 4 bases not matched to a gene; V was cut back by 1 base and J by 5 bases. Germline lookup yields CDR1 MNHEY and CDR2 SMNVEV (reference sequence). The CDR3 sequence is 14 residues long. CDR3 nucleotide sequence: TGTGCCAGCAGTTTATTTTTACAGGGGACTGAAGCTTTCTTT. As protein: CASSLFLQGTEAFF.

The chain joins TRBV10-3 to TRBJ2-7, with 7 positions matching TRBD1. V shed 3 bases, J shed 6 bases, and the junction held 14 bases outside the gene matches. Per the germline V gene, CDR1 is ENHRY and CDR2 is SYGVKD. This CDR3 region has 16 residues. CDR3 region: CAISDLRKGAGGEQYF. Here the CDR3 DNA reads TGTGCCATCAGTGATTTGAGAAAGGGGGCTGGAGGCGAGCAGTACTTC.

V usage is TRBV10-3 and J usage is TRBJ2-2; 8 nucleotides align to TRBD1. This CDR3 is built from 14 residues. The ends lost 10 bases at V and 1 base at J; junction bases unmatched: 5. Germline-derived CDR1 and CDR2 are ENHRY and SYGVKD. CDR3 in DNA: TGTGCCAGATCCGGGACAGGGAACACCGGGGAGCTGTTTTTT. Translation gives CARSGTGNTGELFF.

V usage is TRBV14 and J usage is TRBJ2-3, with 10 bases fitting TRBD2. The germline gives CDR1 SGHDN, CDR2 FVKESK. V was clipped by 4 bases and J by 5 bases; unmatched bases: 3. CDR3 length: 14 residues. The CDR3 sequence: CASSPRLAGDTQYF. DNA of the CDR3: TGTGCCAGCAGCCCGAGACTAGCGGGAGATACGCAGTATTTT.

The rearrangement joins TRBV30 to TRBJ1-3; D gene unclear. This CDR3 has 12 residues. Per germline, CDR1 GTSNPN and CDR2 SVGIG (reference sequence). Trimming shortened V by 0 bases and J by 2 bases, and 2 bases separated the two germline ends. CDR3 nucleotides: TGTGCCTGGAGTGTAGCTGGAAACACCATATATTTT. Translated: CAWSVAGNTIYF.

The V gene is TRBV5-1, the J gene TRBJ2-7, with TRBD2 matching 8 bases. CDR1 and CDR2 from the germline V gene are SGHRS and YFSETQ. Trimming at V came to 0 bases and at J to 4 bases, leaving 6 bases not matched to a gene. The CDR3 totals 15 residues. CDR3 sequence: CASSLVAGGSYEQYF. The CDR3, as DNA: TGCGCCAGCAGCTTGGTGGCGGGGGGATCATACGAGCAGTACTTC.

This clone is a singleton in its sample. The chain has TRBV7-2 and TRBJ1-5, with 10 nucleotides matching TRBD1. Germline CDR1 and CDR2: SGHTA and FQGNSA. This CDR3 comprises 15 residues. V shed 5 bases and J 7 bases; nucleotides not matched to a gene: 8. Written as DNA, the CDR3 is TGTGCCAGCAGCCAAGCGGGACAGGGGAGCCAGCCCCAGCATTTT. Its protein is CASSQAGQGSQPQHF. The full variable domain, rest sourced from reference TRBV7-2 and TRBJ1-5, is GAGVSQSPSNKVTEKGKDVELRCDPISGHTALYWYRQSLGQGLEFLIYFQGNSAPDKSGLPSDRFSAERTGGSVSTLTIQRTQQEDSAVYLCASSQAGQGSQPQHFGDGTRLSIL.

The chain employs TRBV19 and TRBJ1-2, with TRBD1 as a possible D gene (5 bases). From germline, CDR1 is LNHDA and CDR2 SQIVND (reference sequence). The V gene lost 6 bases and the J gene lost 7 bases, with 15 bases spanning the gap. This CDR3 has 13 amino acids. The CDR3 region is CASSPQDGGGYTF. The CDR3 coding sequence is TGTGCCAGTAGCCCGCAGGACGGGGGTGGCTACACCTTC. Full variable domain (remainder filled in from reference TRBV19 and TRBJ1-2): DGGITQSPKYLFRKEGQNVTLSCEQNLNHDAMYWYRQDPGQGLRLIYYSQIVNDFQKGDIAEGYSVSREKKESFPLTVTSAQKNPTAFYLCASSPQDGGGYTFGSGTRLTVV.

The CDR3 reads CASSEKGGTTYEQYF. The DNA for the CDR3 is TGTGCCAGCAGCGAGAAGGGGGGGACAACCTACGAGCAGTACTTC. The chain combines TRBV9 with TRBJ2-7, with D perhaps TRBD2 (7 bases). V was shortened by 3 bases and J by 2 bases, with 15 bases between the two germline ends. The CDR3 loop spans 15 amino acids. Germline V gene lookup returns CDR1 SGDLS and CDR2 YYNGEE.

The V call is TRBV9, the J call TRBJ1-2; the D is unclear. The length of the CDR3 is 12 residues. Trimming took 3 bases from V and 2 from J, leaving 5 bases between them. Per the germline V gene, CDR1 is SGDLS and CDR2 is YYNGEE. The CDR3, as DNA: TGTGCCAGCAGCGAAGCAAACTATGGCTACACCTTC. Protein sequence: CASSEANYGYTF.

The chain uses TRBV2 and TRBJ1-1; D is undetermined. CDR1 SNHLY and CDR2 FYNNEI come from the germline V gene. V was cut by 1 base and J by 6 bases, with 6 bases left in between. The CDR3 runs to 12 residues. CDR3 nucleotide sequence: TGTGCCAGCAGTGAAGGGCAGGCTGAAGCTTTCTTT. Translated, it gives CASSEGQAEAFF.

The rearrangement uses TRBV10-3 and TRBJ1-2; D may be TRBD1 (5 bases). The germline gives CDR1 ENHRY, CDR2 SYGVKD. The ends were cut back, 0 bases at V and 8 bases at J, with 22 bases in the middle. This CDR3 has 17 residues. The CDR3 loop reads CAISESWQGATFEGYTF. DNA of the CDR3: TGTGCCATCAGTGAGTCGTGGCAGGGTGCCACCTTTGAGGGCTACACCTTC.

V gene TRBV6-6 combines with J gene TRBJ1-5; the D gene is possibly TRBD1 (6 bases). Germline values: CDR1 MNHNY, CDR2 SVGAGI (reference sequence). The V and J ends lost 5 bases and 7 bases respectively, with 18 bases between them. The CDR3 is 15 amino acids. The CDR3 DNA reads as TGTGCCAGCAGTCTCCAGGGGTCGGCGCGACAGCCCCAGCATTTT. Amino acid sequence: CASSLQGSARQPQHF.

J is TRBJ2-3 and V is TRBV7-8, with a possible D match to TRBD2 (6 bases). The CDR3 sequence is 13 residues long. CDR1 is SGHVS, CDR2 FQNEAQ, per germline. V lost 2 bases and J 3 bases, leaving 6 bases between the germline ends. The CDR3 protein is CASSLRETDTQYF. The CDR3, as DNA: TGTGCCAGCAGCTTACGGGAGACAGATACGCAGTATTTT.

This clone was observed a single time. This chain uses TRBV18 with TRBJ2-5; the match to TRBD2 covers 9 bases. The ends lost 4 bases at V and 5 bases at J; junction bases unmatched: 8. This CDR3 has 15 amino acids. Looked up from germline, CDR1 is KGHSH and CDR2 is LQKENI. The CDR3 sequence is CASSRPGLASETQYF. CDR3 DNA sequence: TGTGCCAGCTCACGACCGGGACTAGCTTCGGAGACCCAGTACTTC.

This chain connects TRBV4-2 to TRBJ2-7; TRBD2 might be the D (5 bases). Germline CDR1 reads LGHNA; CDR2 reads YNFKEQ. Deletions cut 3 bases from V and 5 bases from J, with 14 bases between. The CDR3 is 14 residues long. In DNA, the CDR3 is TGTGCCAGCAGCCAGAGTACTAGAACCCACGAGCAGTACTTC. Translation gives CASSQSTRTHEQYF.